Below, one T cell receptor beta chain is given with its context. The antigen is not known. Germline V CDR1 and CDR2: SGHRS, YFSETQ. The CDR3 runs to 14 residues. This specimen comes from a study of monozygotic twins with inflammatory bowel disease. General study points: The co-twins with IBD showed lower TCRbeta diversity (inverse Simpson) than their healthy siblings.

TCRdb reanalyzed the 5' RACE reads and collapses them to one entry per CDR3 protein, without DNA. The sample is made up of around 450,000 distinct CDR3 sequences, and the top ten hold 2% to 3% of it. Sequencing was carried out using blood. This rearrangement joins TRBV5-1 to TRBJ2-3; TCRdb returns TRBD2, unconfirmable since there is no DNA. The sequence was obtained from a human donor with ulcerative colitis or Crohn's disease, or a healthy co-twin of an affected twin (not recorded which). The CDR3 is CASRKGLSTDTQYF. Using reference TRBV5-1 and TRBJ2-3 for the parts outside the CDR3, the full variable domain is KAGVTQTPRYLIKTRGQQVTLSCSPISGHRSVSWYQQTPGQGLQFLFEYFSETQRNKGNFPGRFSGRQFSNSRSEMNVSTLELGDSALYLCASRKGLSTDTQYFGPGTRLTVL.